Each of the 18 T cell receptor beta chains below was sequenced from the same sample in a study of vaccination effects on CD4 cells after COVID-19 (dated by TCRdb to the early 2020s). The library relied on the immunoSEQ multiplex PCR assay. TCRdb mirrors the immuneACCESS table, restricted to in-frame sequences. Some clones are absent from its copies; in checked studies, under half trace to an unresolved V gene, and the reason for the others is unknown. This sample lists around 62,000 clones; around 70% were detected once. The top ten hold 2% to 2.5% of the sample. After around 10 days of culture, CD4+ T cells were isolated with the EasySep CD4+ T cell isolation kit. Each participant got two doses of an mRNA SARS-CoV-2 vaccine, either BNT162b2 or mRNA-1273. These receptors have no identified antigens. Sequencing was performed on CD4+ T cells from PBMCs cultured without peptide, taken after COVID-19 vaccination. All receptors derive from a human donor who received a COVID-19 vaccine.

As for this clone: One junction end disagrees with the germline gene, perhaps due to a read error. The chain employs TRBV6-1 and TRBJ1-1; D is ambiguous. The germline gives CDR1 MNHNS, CDR2 SASEGT. This CDR3 spans 12 amino acids. In DNA form, the CDR3 reads TGTGCCAGCAGTGAAGCTAACAGTGAAGCTTTCTTT. The encoded protein is CASSEANSEAFF.

V and J are TRBV7-2 and TRBJ1-5; a possible D gene is TRBD1 (6 bases). With 4 bases removed from V and 4 bases from J, the gap between germline ends came to 8 bases. The CDR3 runs 13 residues. The germline CDR1 and CDR2 sequences are SGHTA and FQGNSA. CDR3 residues: CASSSQGNQPQHF. CDR3 DNA: TGTGCCAGCAGCTCTCAGGGGAATCAGCCCCAGCATTTT. Filled out from reference TRBV7-2 and TRBJ1-5, the complete variable domain reads GAGVSQSPSNKVTEKGKDVELRCDPISGHTALYWYRQSLGQGLEFLIYFQGNSAPDKSGLPSDRFSAERTGGSVSTLTIQRTQQEDSAVYLCASSSQGNQPQHFGDGTRLSIL.

The genes are TRBV29-1 and TRBJ1-2; TRBD1 aligns across 7 bases. The CDR3 sequence is 15 residues long. Germline lookup yields CDR1 SQVTM and CDR2 ANQGSEA. V dropped 3 bases and J dropped 5; count of bases not matched to a gene: 12. CDR3 nucleotides: TGCAGCGTTGATCGGGGGGACAGCACAGGGTATGGCTACACCTTC. It yields the protein CSVDRGDSTGYGYTF.

The chain joins TRBV5-1 to TRBJ1-2; 7 bases agree with TRBD1. This CDR3 has 15 amino acids. Germline V gene data show CDR1 as SGHRS and CDR2 as YFSETQ. Unmatched junction bases numbered 10, after V lost 3 bases and J lost 5 bases. CDR3 loop: CASSWTRDRPYGYTF. The CDR3 coding sequence is TGCGCCAGCAGCTGGACCCGGGACAGACCTTATGGCTACACCTTC.

The chain recombines TRBV29-1 with TRBJ2-5; D may correspond to TRBD1 or TRBD2 (6 bases each). The CDR3 is 12 amino acids. CDR1 and CDR2 from the germline V gene are SQVTM and ANQGSEA. Between the trimmed V and J ends, which lost 6 bases and 4 bases, there was a span of 12 bases. The chain's CDR3 is CSVSRGVETQYF. In nucleotides, the CDR3 is TGCAGCGTCTCAAGGGGGGTAGAGACCCAGTACTTC. Using reference TRBV29-1 and TRBJ2-5 for the parts outside the CDR3, the full variable domain is SAVISQKPSRDICQRGTSLTIQCQVDSQVTMMFWYRQQPGQSLTLIATANQGSEATYESGFVIDKFPISRPNLTFSTLTVSNMSPEDSSIYLCSVSRGVETQYFGPGTRLLVL.

CDR3 sequence reads: CASSVAQNYGYTF. For the CDR3, the DNA is TGTGCCAGCAGCGTAGCCCAGAACTATGGCTACACCTTC. V is TRBV9 and J is TRBJ1-2; D remains unclear. V lost 0 bases to trimming and J lost 2 bases, with 5 bases between them. Germline V lookup: CDR1 SGDLS, CDR2 YYNGEE. The CDR3 is made up of 13 amino acids. The full variable domain, completed using reference TRBV9 and TRBJ1-2, is DSGVTQTPKHLITATGQRVTLRCSPRSGDLSVYWYQQSLDQGLQFLIQYYNGEERAKGNILERFSAQQFPDLHSELNLSSLELGDSALYFCASSVAQNYGYTFGSGTRLTVV.

CDR3 nucleotides: TGTGCCAGCAGCTTCGACAGGGGGGAGACCCAGTACTTC. Its translation: CASSFDRGETQYF. This chain connects TRBV7-7 to TRBJ2-5; TRBD1 matches at 9 bases. In germline, CDR1 is SSHAT, CDR2 FNYEAQ (reference sequence). The length of the CDR3 is 13 residues. V lost 3 bases to trimming and J lost 5 bases; unmatched junction nucleotides: 1.

This chain connects TRBV7-2 to TRBJ1-2; possibly TRBD1 for D (5 bases). CDR3 size: 14 residues. Per germline, CDR1 SGHTA and CDR2 FQGNSA. The ends were cut back, 1 base at V and 4 bases at J, with 10 bases in the middle. The CDR3 coding sequence is TGTGCCAGCAGCTTAGGGGAAGGGGTCTATGGCTACACCTTC. Its translation: CASSLGEGVYGYTF.

This clone was found a few times. The V and J genes are TRBV27 and TRBJ1-1; D is unclear. The CDR3 is 14 amino acids. The V and J ends lost 3 bases and 6 bases respectively, with 14 bases between them. Germline V gene lookup returns CDR1 MNHEY and CDR2 SMNVEV (reference sequence). The CDR3 is CASSLIRASAEAFF. The CDR3 DNA sequence: TGTGCCAGCAGTTTGATTAGGGCGAGCGCTGAAGCTTTCTTT.

V gene TRBV5-1 combines with J gene TRBJ2-2; possibly TRBD1 for D (5 bases). The CDR3 covers 16 residues. Trimming took off 2 bases at V and 0 bases at J, with 11 bases between the two ends. The germline CDR1 and CDR2 sequences are SGHRS and YFSETQ. Here the CDR3 DNA reads TGCGCCAGCAGCTTTCTTTCGACAGCGAACACCGGGGAGCTGTTTTTT. Its translation is CASSFLSTANTGELFF. Drawing the rest from reference TRBV5-1 and TRBJ2-2, the complete variable domain is KAGVTQTPRYLIKTRGQQVTLSCSPISGHRSVSWYQQTPGQGLQFLFEYFSETQRNKGNFPGRFSGRQFSNSRSEMNVSTLELGDSALYLCASSFLSTANTGELFFGEGSRLTVL.

The chain is built from TRBV5-1 and TRBJ1-2; 8 bases align to TRBD1. J was trimmed by 2 bases and V by 4 bases; bases with no gene match: 7. The CDR3 has 15 amino acids. The germline gives CDR1 SGHRS, CDR2 YFSETQ. CDR3 residues: CASSPSTGVNYGYTF. As DNA, the CDR3 is TGCGCCAGCAGCCCATCGACAGGGGTCAACTATGGCTACACCTTC.

The rearrangement uses TRBV5-1 and TRBJ2-5; 9 bases agree with TRBD2. J lost 1 base, V lost 4 bases, and 5 bases had no gene match. CDR1 SGHRS and CDR2 YFSETQ come from the germline V gene. The CDR3 is 15 residues long. This CDR3 is CASSPIAGVQETQYF. CDR3 bases: TGCGCCAGCAGCCCAATAGCGGGGGTCCAAGAGACCCAGTACTTC.

The chain couples TRBV12-3 or TRBV12-4 to TRBJ1-5; no clear D. The CDR3 spans 12 residues. V was shortened by 3 bases and J by 7 bases, with 7 bases between the two germline ends. CDR3 sequence: CASSFRSQPQHF. In DNA, the CDR3 is TGTGCCAGCAGTTTCAGGTCGCAGCCCCAGCATTTT.

This clone came up a few times. This rearrangement joins TRBV27 to TRBJ1-4; 7 bases fit TRBD1. There are 15 residues in the CDR3. V lost 8 bases, J lost 11 bases, and 17 bases stayed unmatched. The germline V gene has CDR1 MNHEY and CDR2 SMNVEV (reference sequence). CDR3 loop: CASGRQGSLLGKLFF. The CDR3 DNA sequence: TGTGCCAGCGGGCGACAGGGTAGTCTTTTGGGGAAACTGTTTTTT.

V and J are TRBV5-1 and TRBJ1-2; 7 nucleotides agree with TRBD1. CDR1 is SGHRS and CDR2 is YFSETQ in the germline V gene. There are 16 residues in the CDR3. V shed 0 bases and J 4 bases; nucleotides not matched to a gene: 9. CDR3 bases: TGCGCCAGCAGCTTGGAGGACAGGCCGATCAGCTATGGCTACACCTTC. Its protein product is CASSLEDRPISYGYTF.

This clone came up a few times. The chain joins TRBV7-2 to TRBJ1-3; D is undetermined. V was pared by 0 bases and J by 0 bases, with 9 bases between. CDR3 length: 16 amino acids. Germline loops: CDR1 SGHTA, CDR2 FQGNSA. The CDR3 loop is CASSLAGRFSGNTIYF. The CDR3 DNA is TGTGCCAGCAGCTTAGCGGGCAGATTCTCTGGAAACACCATATATTTT.

The genes are TRBV5-4 and TRBJ2-5; a possible D gene is TRBD1 (6 bases). Germline lookup yields CDR1 SGHNT and CDR2 YYREEE (reference sequence). The ends were cut back, 3 bases at V and 4 bases at J, with 13 bases in the middle. The CDR3 totals 14 residues. CDR3 sequence (DNA): TGTGCCAGCAGCTCGGGACAAGTAGTAGAGACCCAGTACTTC. Protein sequence: CASSSGQVVETQYF. The entire variable domain, with the rest obtained from reference TRBV5-4 and TRBJ2-5, is as follows: ETGVTQSPTHLIKTRGQQVTLRCSSQSGHNTVSWYQQALGQGPQFIFQYYREEENGRGNFPPRFSGLQFPNYSSELNVNALELDDSALYLCASSSGQVVETQYFGPGTRLLVL.

The chain couples TRBV7-2 to TRBJ1-1, with D perhaps TRBD1 (5 bases). V was shortened by 4 bases and J by 1 base, with 13 bases between the two germline ends. Germline V gene sequence: CDR1 SGHTA, CDR2 FQGNSA. This CDR3 region has 15 residues. The CDR3 spells CASSSLGTRNTEAFF. In nucleotides, the CDR3 is TGTGCCAGCAGCTCCCTCGGGACGCGGAACACTGAAGCTTTCTTT.